The 27 T cell receptor beta chains given below trace back to one sample, sequenced in a study of low-dose radiotherapy and immunotherapy resistance in tumors (dated 2022 in TCRdb). The intended sense of this specimen's time point label: before trial treatment. TCRdb shows the sequencer as Illumina HiSeq 2500. To make first-strand cDNA, Superscript III was used along with a set of TRAV- and TRBV-specific primers so that both the TCRalpha and TCRbeta chains were covered. A roughly 19-cycle PCR with Phusion amplified the TCRs, pairing a constant-region primer with the adapter that was attached to the V primers. The raw public reads went through TCRdb reprocessing: fastp at Q25, MiXCR clone calling, in-frame beta chains kept. Rows are unified per CDR3 protein, each entry keeping the most common DNA and genes. Here the sample has tens of thousands of distinct CDR3 sequences; roughly a sixth occur a single time. The ten top clones hold 2.8% of the sample.

The sample consisted of PBMCs, taken before treatment. These receptors all stem from a male donor with prostate cancer.

The table lists this clonotype with many counts. This CDR3 reads CASTDILGYEQYF. CDR3 sequence (DNA): TGTGCCAGCACCGATATCCTCGGCTACGAGCAGTACTTC. The chain uses TRBV3-1 and TRBJ2-7; D uncertain. V shed 7 bases and J shed 3 bases, with 13 bases lying between them. The CDR3 has 13 amino acids. Germline V gene lookup returns CDR1 LGHDT and CDR2 YNNKEL (reference sequence).

This clonotype was found many times. The chain uses TRBV29-1 and TRBJ2-1; unclear D gene. Trimming stripped 4 bases from V and 0 bases from J, with 10 bases between. The CDR3 runs 14 residues. The germline CDR1 and CDR2 sequences are SQVTM and ANQGSEA. In DNA form, the CDR3 reads TGCAGCGTTGTGGACCGAAGCTCCTACAATGAGCAGTTCTTC. It is translated as CSVVDRSSYNEQFF.

This clonotype was recorded at least ten times. The chain is built from TRBV30 and TRBJ1-2; D perhaps matches TRBD1 (5 bases). This CDR3 region has 15 residues. Per the germline V gene, CDR1 is GTSNPN and CDR2 is SVGIG (reference sequence). Trimming left V 0 bases short and J 6 bases short, with 17 bases between. CDR3 sequence: CAWSVPGWQGNGYTF. CDR3 nucleotides: TGTGCCTGGAGTGTACCCGGGTGGCAGGGAAATGGCTACACCTTC.

This clonotype has just a few counts. This rearrangement joins TRBV18 to TRBJ1-6; 7 positions match TRBD1. The V gene's germline CDR1 is KGHSH and CDR2 LQKENI. CDR3 length: 15 residues. The junction had 8 bases not matched to a gene; V was cut back by 5 bases and J by 7 bases. CDR3 residues: CASSTTNRGNSPLHF. DNA of the CDR3: TGTGCCAGCTCAACCACGAACAGGGGAAATTCACCCCTCCACTTT.

The table lists this clonotype with many counts. The chain combines TRBV2 with TRBJ1-1; tentatively, D is TRBD1 (5 bases). Germline V CDR1 and CDR2: SNHLY, FYNNEI. The CDR3 totals 14 residues. Trimming stripped 4 bases from V and 4 bases from J, with 13 bases between. Written as DNA, the CDR3 is TGTGCCAGCAGTGGGTCAGGGCGGGCCACTGAAGCTTTCTTT. Translation: CASSGSGRATEAFF.

This clonotype was picked up many times. This chain uses TRBV6-1 with TRBJ2-2; 12 nucleotides agree with TRBD1. Trimming removed 8 bases from V and 9 bases from J; junction bases left unmatched: 13. The CDR3 spans 16 residues. Germline-derived CDR1 and CDR2 are MNHNS and SASEGT. The CDR3 coding sequence is TGTGCCAGCTCTGGATTTGGGACAGGGGGCTGGAGGGAGCTGTTTTTT. This encodes CASSGFGTGGWRELFF.

The chain joins TRBV12-3 or TRBV12-4 to TRBJ2-5; D is possibly TRBD1 (5 bases). The V end lost 2 bases, the J end lost 2 bases, and 12 bases lay between the germline ends. CDR3 size: 15 residues. The CDR3 DNA sequence: TGTGCCAGCAGTTTAAAAGGACATAGGCAAGAGACCCAGTACTTC. It encodes CASSLKGHRQETQYF.

This clonotype was detected ten times or more. The chain joins TRBV20-1 to TRBJ1-5; 7 bases align to TRBD1. Losses at the gene ends were 6 bases for V and 5 bases for J; bases not matched to a gene: 4. In germline, CDR1 is DFQATT, CDR2 SNEGSKA (reference sequence). The CDR3 is 12 residues long. The CDR3 coding sequence is TGCAGTGCCCTAGACAGGGATCAGCCCCAGCATTTT. As protein: CSALDRDQPQHF.

The table lists this clonotype with many counts. The rearrangement links TRBV9 to TRBJ1-2; TRBD1 matches at 9 bases. J was trimmed by 10 bases and V by 0 bases; bases with no gene match: 10. Germline V gene lookup returns CDR1 SGDLS and CDR2 YYNGEE. This CDR3 has 15 amino acids. The CDR3, as DNA: TGTGCCAGCAGCGTAGCTCCCGGGACAGGGCCCGACTACACCTTC. Its protein product is CASSVAPGTGPDYTF.

This clonotype has at least ten counts. V usage is TRBV2 and J usage is TRBJ2-7, with 11 bases matching TRBD1. The CDR3 has 14 residues. V was pared by 5 bases and J by 1 base, with 1 base of the junction left unmatched. Germline CDR1 is SNHLY and CDR2 is FYNNEI. The CDR3 DNA follows: TGTGCCAGCAGTTGGGACAGGGGGTCCTACGAGCAGTACTTC. Encoded protein: CASSWDRGSYEQYF.

The V gene is TRBV19, the J gene TRBJ1-2; TRBD1 agrees at 8 bases. CDR1 LNHDA and CDR2 SQIVND come from the germline V gene (reference sequence). Trimming took 5 bases from V and 2 from J; bases not matched to a gene: 7. The CDR3 extends over 15 amino acids. CDR3 nucleotides: TGTGCCAGTAGTCTCCGACAGGGGAGAAACTATGGCTACACCTTC. Translated, it gives CASSLRQGRNYGYTF.

This clonotype is a singleton in its sample. The CDR3 loop is CASLLGLAGGNEQFF. The DNA of the CDR3 is TGTGCCAGCCTTCTTGGGCTAGCGGGAGGGAATGAGCAGTTCTTC. V and J are TRBV28 and TRBJ2-1; the match to TRBD2 covers 12 bases. This CDR3 region has 15 residues. V lost 8 bases and J lost 7; bases outside the gene matches: 9. Germline V gene data show CDR1 as MDHEN and CDR2 as SYDVKM. Filled out from reference TRBV28 and TRBJ2-1, the complete variable domain reads DVKVTQSSRYLVKRTGEKVFLECVQDMDHENMFWYRQDPGLGLRLIYFSYDVKMKEKGDIPEGYSVSREKKERFSLILESASTNQTSMYLCASLLGLAGGNEQFFGPGTRLTVL.

The table lists this clonotype with many counts. The chain joins TRBV9 to TRBJ2-7; D could derive from TRBD1 or TRBD2 (5 bases each). The V and J ends lost 4 bases and 0 bases respectively, with 11 bases between them. Germline CDR1 is SGDLS and CDR2 is YYNGEE. The CDR3 runs to 14 residues. CDR3 in DNA: TGTGCCAGCAGCCCGGGACCAATCTCCTACGAGCAGTACTTC. Amino acid sequence: CASSPGPISYEQYF.

The chain is built from TRBV13 and TRBJ1-4, with D unresolved. The V end lost 5 bases, the J end lost 8 bases, and 15 bases lay between the germline ends. Germline CDR1 and CDR2: PRHDT and FYEKMQ (reference sequence). The CDR3 is 14 residues long. CDR3 DNA: TGTGCCAGCAGCGCTAAGGTGGCAGGCGAAAAACTGTTTTTT. Translating gives CASSAKVAGEKLFF.

This clonotype was observed at least ten times. This rearrangement joins TRBV20-1 to TRBJ1-1, with D maybe TRBD1 (5 bases). V lost 0 bases and J 0 bases, leaving 11 bases between the germline ends. Germline-derived CDR1 and CDR2 are DFQATT and SNEGSKA (reference sequence). The CDR3 spans 15 residues. CDR3 DNA: TGCAGTGCTAGAGATGTGCGGGGCTTGAACACTGAAGCTTTCTTT. Its protein product is CSARDVRGLNTEAFF.

This clonotype was seen repeatedly, ten times or more. The chain joins TRBV28 to TRBJ2-2; unclear D gene. Trimming removed 1 base at V and 6 bases at J, with 3 bases between. Germline V CDR1 and CDR2: MDHEN, SYDVKM. The CDR3 loop spans 12 amino acids. Written as DNA, the CDR3 is TGTGCCAGCAGTTTATCCCCCGGGGAGCTGTTTTTT. Protein: CASSLSPGELFF.

This clonotype showed up many times. The V call is TRBV6-5, the J call TRBJ2-7; 9 bases line up with TRBD1. Germline CDR1 is MNHEY and CDR2 is SVGAGI. V was clipped by 6 bases and J by 2 bases; unmatched bases: 2. The CDR3 is 13 amino acids. The CDR3 region is CASRGQGAYEQYF. CDR3 in DNA: TGTGCCAGCAGGGGACAGGGTGCCTACGAGCAGTACTTC.

This clonotype has ten or more counts. The chain joins TRBV3-1 to TRBJ1-1; possible D gene TRBD1, 6 bases. This CDR3 spans 13 amino acids. V shed 4 bases and J shed 4 bases, with 10 bases lying between them. Germline V lookup: CDR1 LGHDT, CDR2 YNNKEL (reference sequence). The CDR3 sequence: CASSRTGSTEAFF. CDR3 DNA sequence: TGTGCCAGCAGCCGTACAGGGAGCACTGAAGCTTTCTTT.

About this clonotype: The DNA is left out, because the CDR3 cannot be placed on it with certainty; the CDR3 is given as TCRdb lists it. V is TRBV21-1 and J is TRBJ2-2; no check of the table's D call, TRBD1, against the DNA was made. TRBV21-1 is listed as a pseudogene. The CDR3 is 15 residues long, ends included. The CDR3 loop reads CASSKANGAPGSCFF.

This clonotype was seen repeatedly, ten times or more. The rearrangement joins TRBV5-4 to TRBJ1-1; no firm D call. There are 13 residues in the CDR3. V lost 2 bases and J 2 bases, leaving 7 bases between the germline ends. In germline, CDR1 is SGHNT, CDR2 YYREEE (reference sequence). The CDR3 loop reads CASSFSQNTEAFF. The CDR3 DNA is TGTGCCAGCAGCTTCTCACAAAACACTGAAGCTTTCTTT.

This clonotype was counted many times. The chain is built from TRBV5-1 and TRBJ2-5; 7 bases fit TRBD2. This CDR3 has 15 amino acids. V shed 2 bases, J shed 4 bases, and the junction held 8 bases outside the gene matches. Germline V gene sequence: CDR1 SGHRS, CDR2 YFSETQ. In DNA, the CDR3 is TGCGCCAGCAGCTTCGGACTAGGAGGGGCAGAGACCCAGTACTTC. Protein product: CASSFGLGGAETQYF.

The V gene is TRBV5-1, the J gene TRBJ2-2; D is undetermined. Trimming cost V 4 bases and J 0 bases, with 4 bases left between them. This CDR3 is built from 13 residues. CDR1 is SGHRS and CDR2 is YFSETQ in the germline V gene. The DNA for the CDR3 is TGCGCCAGCAGCAACGCGAACACCGGGGAGCTGTTTTTT. Amino acid sequence: CASSNANTGELFF.

This clonotype was seen ten or more times. This chain uses TRBV27 with TRBJ2-2; the D gene is possibly TRBD2 (5 bases). Germline V gene data show CDR1 as MNHEY and CDR2 as SMNVEV (reference sequence). The V gene lost 2 bases and the J gene lost 6 bases, with 13 bases spanning the gap. The CDR3 loop spans 15 amino acids. The CDR3 DNA is TGTGCCAGCAGTTTAGGTGCTAGCAAGTCCGGGGAGCTGTTTTTT. Translating gives CASSLGASKSGELFF.

This clonotype was seen at least ten times. This chain joins TRBV7-2 and TRBJ1-2, with a possible D match to TRBD1 (6 bases). Germline V lookup: CDR1 SGHTA, CDR2 FQGNSA. The CDR3 runs to 14 residues. V shed 4 bases and J shed 4 bases, with 13 bases lying between them. The CDR3 DNA is TGTGCCAGCAGCTCTTCACAGGGACCCTATGGCTACACCTTC. Its translation: CASSSSQGPYGYTF.

This clonotype was seen repeatedly, ten times or more. The J gene is TRBJ2-7, the V gene TRBV20-1; D is perhaps TRBD2 (5 bases). In germline, CDR1 is DFQATT, CDR2 SNEGSKA (reference sequence). This CDR3 has 12 residues. V was clipped by 3 bases and J by 4 bases, with 10 bases between them. The CDR3 bases are TGCAGTGCTAGTGGGAGTGGTTACGAGCAGTACTTC. Translation gives CSASGSGYEQYF.

This clonotype appeared a single time. This sequence joins TRBV4-2 and TRBJ2-3; possibly TRBD1 for D (6 bases). Trimming left V 1 base short and J 3 bases short, with 11 bases between. Germline CDR1 LGHNA, CDR2 YNFKEQ. This CDR3 region has 15 residues. In DNA form, the CDR3 reads TGTGCCAGCAGCCAAGGGGCAGGGGCAACAGATACGCAGTATTTT. The encoded protein is CASSQGAGATDTQYF.

Many counts were recorded for this clonotype. The chain joins TRBV7-3 to TRBJ2-1; 9 positions match TRBD1. There are 16 residues in the CDR3. V lost 1 base, J lost 7 bases, and 8 bases stayed unmatched. The germline gives CDR1 SGHTA, CDR2 FQGTGA. CDR3 sequence: CASSLRGQGLGNEQFF. The CDR3, as DNA: TGTGCCAGCAGCTTAAGGGGACAGGGCTTGGGAAATGAGCAGTTCTTC.